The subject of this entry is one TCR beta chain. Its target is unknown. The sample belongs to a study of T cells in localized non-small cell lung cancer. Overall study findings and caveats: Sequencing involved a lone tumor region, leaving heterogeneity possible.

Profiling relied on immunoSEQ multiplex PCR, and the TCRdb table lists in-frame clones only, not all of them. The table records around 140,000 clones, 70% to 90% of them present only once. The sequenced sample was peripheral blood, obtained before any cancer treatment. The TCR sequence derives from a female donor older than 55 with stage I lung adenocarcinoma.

The CDR3 region is CASSESRDRGLGYTF. In nucleotides, the CDR3 is TGTGCCAGCAGTGAATCACGGGACAGGGGGCTAGGCTACACCTTC. The rearrangement uses TRBV6-1 and TRBJ1-2, with 12 bases identical to TRBD1. Per germline, CDR1 MNHNS and CDR2 SASEGT. V gave up 2 bases and J gave up 8 bases; unmatched junction bases: 6. This CDR3 spans 15 amino acids.